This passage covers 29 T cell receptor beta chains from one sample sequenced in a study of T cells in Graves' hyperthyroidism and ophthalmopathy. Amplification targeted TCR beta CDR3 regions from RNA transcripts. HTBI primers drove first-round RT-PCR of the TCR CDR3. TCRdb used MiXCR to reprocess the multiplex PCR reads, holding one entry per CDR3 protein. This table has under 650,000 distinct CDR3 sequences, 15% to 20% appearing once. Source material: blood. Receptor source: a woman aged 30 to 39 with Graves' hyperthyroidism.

CDR3 nucleotides: TGTGCCAGCAGCTTAGTCGGACAGGGATCGAACACCGGGGAGCTGTTTTTT. Its protein is CASSLVGQGSNTGELFF. The chain is built from TRBV11-2 and TRBJ2-2; TRBD1 agrees at 8 bases. This CDR3 is built from 17 residues. The germline CDR1 and CDR2 sequences are SGHAT and FQNNGV. The V segment lost 1 base and the J segment 0 bases; nucleotides outside the gene matches: 4.

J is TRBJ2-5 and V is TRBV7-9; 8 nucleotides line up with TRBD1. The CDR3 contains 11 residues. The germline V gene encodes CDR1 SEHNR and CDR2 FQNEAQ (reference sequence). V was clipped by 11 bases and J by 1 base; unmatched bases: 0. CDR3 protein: CAGQGQETQYF. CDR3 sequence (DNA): TGTGCCGGACAGGGCCAAGAGACCCAGTACTTC.

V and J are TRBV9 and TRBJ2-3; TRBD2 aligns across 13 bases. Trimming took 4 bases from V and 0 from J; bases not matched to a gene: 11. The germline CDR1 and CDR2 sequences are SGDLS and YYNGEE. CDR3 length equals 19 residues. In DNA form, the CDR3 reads TGTGCCAGCAGCCCGGGGACTAGCGGGGTGCTTCCTAGCACAGATACGCAGTATTTT. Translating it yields CASSPGTSGVLPSTDTQYF. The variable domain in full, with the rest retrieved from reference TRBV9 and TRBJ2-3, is DSGVTQTPKHLITATGQRVTLRCSPRSGDLSVYWYQQSLDQGLQFLIQYYNGEERAKGNILERFSAQQFPDLHSELNLSSLELGDSALYFCASSPGTSGVLPSTDTQYFGPGTRLTVL.

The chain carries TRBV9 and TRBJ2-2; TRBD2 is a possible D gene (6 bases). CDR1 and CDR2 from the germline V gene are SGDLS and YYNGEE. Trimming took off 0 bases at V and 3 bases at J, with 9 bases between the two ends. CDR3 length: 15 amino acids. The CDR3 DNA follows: TGTGCCAGCAGCGTAGCCACGGGAGACACCGGGGAGCTGTTTTTT. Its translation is CASSVATGDTGELFF.

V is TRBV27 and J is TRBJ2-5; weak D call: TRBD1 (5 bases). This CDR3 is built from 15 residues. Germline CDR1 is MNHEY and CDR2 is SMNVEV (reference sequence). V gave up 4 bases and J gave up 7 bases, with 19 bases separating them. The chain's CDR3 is CASSSTVARPRTQYF. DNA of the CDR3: TGTGCCAGCAGTTCGACAGTGGCCCGGCCCCGGACCCAGTACTTC.

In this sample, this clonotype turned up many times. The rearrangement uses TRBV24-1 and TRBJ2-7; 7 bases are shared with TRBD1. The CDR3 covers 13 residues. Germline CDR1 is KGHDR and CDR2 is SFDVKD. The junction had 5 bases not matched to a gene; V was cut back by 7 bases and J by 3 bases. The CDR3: CATSRDSDYEQYF. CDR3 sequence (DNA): TGTGCCACCAGCCGGGACAGCGACTACGAGCAGTACTTC.

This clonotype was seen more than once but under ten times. The CDR3, as DNA: TGTGCCACCAGCAGAGATCTCGGCGGACTTTATGGCTACACCTTC. It yields the protein CATSRDLGGLYGYTF. This chain uses TRBV15 with TRBJ1-2; no clear D gene. The CDR3 consists of 15 residues. From germline, CDR1 is LNHNV and CDR2 YYDKDF (reference sequence). Trimming stripped 0 bases from V and 5 bases from J, with 13 bases between.

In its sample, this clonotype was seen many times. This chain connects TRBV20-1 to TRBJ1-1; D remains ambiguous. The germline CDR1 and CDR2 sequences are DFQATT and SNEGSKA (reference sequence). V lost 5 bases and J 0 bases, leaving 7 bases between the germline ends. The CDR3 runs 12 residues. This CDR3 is CSAGDMNTEAFF. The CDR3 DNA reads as TGCAGTGCTGGTGACATGAACACTGAAGCTTTCTTT.

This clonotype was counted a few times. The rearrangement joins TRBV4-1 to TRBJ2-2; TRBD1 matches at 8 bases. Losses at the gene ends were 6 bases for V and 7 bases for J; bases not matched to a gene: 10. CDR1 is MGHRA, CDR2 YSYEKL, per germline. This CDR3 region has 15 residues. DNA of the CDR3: TGCGCCAGCAGGGGGGCAGGGGGCGATGGCGGGGAGCTGTTTTTT. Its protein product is CASRGAGGDGGELFF.

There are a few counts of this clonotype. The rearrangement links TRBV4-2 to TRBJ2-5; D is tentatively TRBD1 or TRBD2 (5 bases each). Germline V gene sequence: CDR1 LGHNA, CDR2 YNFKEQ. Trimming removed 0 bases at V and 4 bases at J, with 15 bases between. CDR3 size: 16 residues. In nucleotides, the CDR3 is TGTGCCAGCAGCCAAGATGGGGGAAGGAGAGGAGAGACCCAGTACTTC. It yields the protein CASSQDGGRRGETQYF.

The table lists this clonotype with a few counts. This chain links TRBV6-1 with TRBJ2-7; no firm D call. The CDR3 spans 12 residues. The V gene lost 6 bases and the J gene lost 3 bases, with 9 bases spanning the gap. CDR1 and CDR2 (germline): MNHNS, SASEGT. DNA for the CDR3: TGTGCCAGCAGGCCAACCCTCTACGAGCAGTACTTC. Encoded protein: CASRPTLYEQYF.

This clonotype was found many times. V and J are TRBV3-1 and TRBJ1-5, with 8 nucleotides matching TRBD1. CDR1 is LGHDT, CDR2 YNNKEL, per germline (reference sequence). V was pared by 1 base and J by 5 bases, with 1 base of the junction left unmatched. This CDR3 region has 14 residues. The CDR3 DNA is TGTGCCAGCAGCCAAGCAGGGGGCGATCAGCCCCAGCATTTT. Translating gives CASSQAGGDQPQHF.

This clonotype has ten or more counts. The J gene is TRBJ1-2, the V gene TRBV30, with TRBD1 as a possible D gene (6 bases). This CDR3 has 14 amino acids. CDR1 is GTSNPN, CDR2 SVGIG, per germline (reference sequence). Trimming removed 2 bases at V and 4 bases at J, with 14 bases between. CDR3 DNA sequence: TGTGCCTGGAGTATCGGGGGCGGAAGCTATGGCTACACCTTC. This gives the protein CAWSIGGGSYGYTF.

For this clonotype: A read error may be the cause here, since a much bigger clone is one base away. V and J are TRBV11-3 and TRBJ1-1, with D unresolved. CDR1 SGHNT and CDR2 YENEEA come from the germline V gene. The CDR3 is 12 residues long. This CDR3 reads CASSSMRADAFF. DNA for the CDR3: TGTGCCAGCAGCTCTATGAGAGCTGACGCTTTCTTT.

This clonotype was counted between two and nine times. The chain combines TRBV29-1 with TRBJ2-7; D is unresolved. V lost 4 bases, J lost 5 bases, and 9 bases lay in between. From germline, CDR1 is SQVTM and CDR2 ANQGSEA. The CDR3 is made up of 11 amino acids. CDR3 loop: CSVVLIDEQYF. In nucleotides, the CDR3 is TGCAGCGTTGTTTTGATCGACGAGCAGTACTTC.

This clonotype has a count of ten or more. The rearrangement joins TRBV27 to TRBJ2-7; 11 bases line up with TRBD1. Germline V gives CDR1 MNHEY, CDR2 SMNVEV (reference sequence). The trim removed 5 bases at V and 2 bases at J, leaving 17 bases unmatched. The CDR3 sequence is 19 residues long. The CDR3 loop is CASSPGQGALAGGPYEQYF. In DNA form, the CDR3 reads TGTGCCAGCAGTCCCGGACAGGGGGCCCTTGCGGGAGGGCCCTACGAGCAGTACTTC.

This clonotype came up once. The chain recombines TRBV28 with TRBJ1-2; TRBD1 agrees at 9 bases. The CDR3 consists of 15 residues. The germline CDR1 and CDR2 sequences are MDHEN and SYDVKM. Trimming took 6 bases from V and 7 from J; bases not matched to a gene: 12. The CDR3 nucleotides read TGTGCCAGCAGCCCCTCGGGACAGGGCTTGGGTGGCTACACCTTC. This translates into CASSPSGQGLGGYTF.

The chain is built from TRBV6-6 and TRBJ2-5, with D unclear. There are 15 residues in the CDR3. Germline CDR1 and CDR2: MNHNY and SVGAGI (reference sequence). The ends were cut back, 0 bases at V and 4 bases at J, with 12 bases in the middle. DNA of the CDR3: TGTGCCAGCAGTTACTCCAACCGAGCCGGAGAGACCCAGTACTTC. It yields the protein CASSYSNRAGETQYF.

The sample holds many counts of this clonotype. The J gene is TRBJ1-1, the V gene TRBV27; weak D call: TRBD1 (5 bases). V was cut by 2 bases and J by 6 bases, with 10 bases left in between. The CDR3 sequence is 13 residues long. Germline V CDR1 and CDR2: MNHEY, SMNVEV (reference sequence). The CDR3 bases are TGTGCCAGCAGTTTAGGTTGGGGGTCTGAAGCTTTCTTT. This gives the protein CASSLGWGSEAFF.

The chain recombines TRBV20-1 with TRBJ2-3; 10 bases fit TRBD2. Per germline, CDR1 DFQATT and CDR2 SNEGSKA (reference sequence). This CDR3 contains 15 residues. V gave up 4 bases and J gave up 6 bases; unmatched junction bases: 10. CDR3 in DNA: TGCAGTGCTATCGTCCATAGCGGGAGGAGGGATACGCAGTATTTT. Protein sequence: CSAIVHSGRRDTQYF.

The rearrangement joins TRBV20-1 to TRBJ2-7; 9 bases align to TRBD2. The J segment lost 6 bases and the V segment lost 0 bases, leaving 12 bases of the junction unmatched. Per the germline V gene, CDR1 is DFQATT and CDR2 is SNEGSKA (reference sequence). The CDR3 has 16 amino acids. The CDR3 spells CSARDLWASGNLEQYF. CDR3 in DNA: TGCAGTGCTAGAGATCTGTGGGCTAGCGGGAATCTCGAGCAGTACTTC.

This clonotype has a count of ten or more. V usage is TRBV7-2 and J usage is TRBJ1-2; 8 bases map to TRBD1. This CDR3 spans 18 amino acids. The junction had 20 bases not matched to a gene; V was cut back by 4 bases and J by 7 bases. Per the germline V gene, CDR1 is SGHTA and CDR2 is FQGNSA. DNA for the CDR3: TGTGCCAGCAGCTCTCAGGGGGCGCAAATGTCGTTCAGTGGTGGCTACACCTTC. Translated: CASSSQGAQMSFSGGYTF.

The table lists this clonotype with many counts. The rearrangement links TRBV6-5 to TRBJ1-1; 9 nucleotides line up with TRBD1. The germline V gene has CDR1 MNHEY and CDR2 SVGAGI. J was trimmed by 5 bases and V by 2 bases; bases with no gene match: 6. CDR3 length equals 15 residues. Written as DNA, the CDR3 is TGTGCCAGCAGTTACGCGGACAGGGGAAAGACTGAAGCTTTCTTT. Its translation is CASSYADRGKTEAFF.

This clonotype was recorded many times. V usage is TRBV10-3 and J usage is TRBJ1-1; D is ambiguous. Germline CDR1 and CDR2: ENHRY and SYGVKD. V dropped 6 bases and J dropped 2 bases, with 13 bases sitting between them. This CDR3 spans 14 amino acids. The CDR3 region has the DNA TGTGCCATCAGCTCCTGGACGGTTAACACTGAAGCTTTCTTT. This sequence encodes CAISSWTVNTEAFF.

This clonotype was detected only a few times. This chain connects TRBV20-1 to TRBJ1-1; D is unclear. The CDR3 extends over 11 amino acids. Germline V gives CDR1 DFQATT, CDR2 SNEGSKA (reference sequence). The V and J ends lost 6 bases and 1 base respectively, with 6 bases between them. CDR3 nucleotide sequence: TGCAGTGCGCCGAGGAACACTGAAGCTTTCTTT. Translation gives CSAPRNTEAFF.

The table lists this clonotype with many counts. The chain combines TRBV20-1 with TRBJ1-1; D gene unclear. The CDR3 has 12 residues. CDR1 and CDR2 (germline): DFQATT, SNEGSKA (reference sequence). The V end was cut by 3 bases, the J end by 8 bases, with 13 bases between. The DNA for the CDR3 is TGCAGTGCTAGCGCCGTAATGGGCGAAGCTTTCTTT. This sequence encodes CSASAVMGEAFF.

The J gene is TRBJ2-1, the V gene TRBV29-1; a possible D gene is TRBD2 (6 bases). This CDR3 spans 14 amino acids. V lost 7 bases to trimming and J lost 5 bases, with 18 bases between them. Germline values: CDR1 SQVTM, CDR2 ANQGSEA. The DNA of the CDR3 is TGCAGCGATCTCCGGGACGGAGGGGACAATGAGCAGTTCTTC. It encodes CSDLRDGGDNEQFF.

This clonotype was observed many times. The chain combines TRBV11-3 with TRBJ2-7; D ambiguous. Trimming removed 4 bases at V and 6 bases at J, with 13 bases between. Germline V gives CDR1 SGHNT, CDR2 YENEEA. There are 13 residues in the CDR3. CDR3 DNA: TGTGCCAGCAGCTCGACCCGTTCGGGCGAGCAGTACTTC. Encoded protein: CASSSTRSGEQYF.

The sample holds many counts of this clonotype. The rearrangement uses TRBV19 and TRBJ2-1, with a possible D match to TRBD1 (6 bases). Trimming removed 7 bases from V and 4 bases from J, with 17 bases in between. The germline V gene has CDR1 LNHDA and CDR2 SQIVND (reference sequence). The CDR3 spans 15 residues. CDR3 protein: CASTPQTGNYNEQFF. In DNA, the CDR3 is TGTGCCAGTACACCTCAGACAGGAAATTACAATGAGCAGTTCTTC.